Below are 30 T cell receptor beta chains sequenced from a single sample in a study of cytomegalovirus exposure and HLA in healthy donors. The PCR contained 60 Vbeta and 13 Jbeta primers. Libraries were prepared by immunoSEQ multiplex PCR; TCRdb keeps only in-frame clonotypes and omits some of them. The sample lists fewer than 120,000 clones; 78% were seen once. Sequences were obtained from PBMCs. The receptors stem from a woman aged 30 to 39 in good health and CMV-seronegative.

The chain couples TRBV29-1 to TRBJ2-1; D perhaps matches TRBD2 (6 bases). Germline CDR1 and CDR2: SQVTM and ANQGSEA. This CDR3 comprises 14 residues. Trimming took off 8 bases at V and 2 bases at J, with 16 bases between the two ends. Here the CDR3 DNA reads TGCAGCACACGCCGGGACTCCACCTACAATGAGCAGTTCTTC. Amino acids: CSTRRDSTYNEQFF.

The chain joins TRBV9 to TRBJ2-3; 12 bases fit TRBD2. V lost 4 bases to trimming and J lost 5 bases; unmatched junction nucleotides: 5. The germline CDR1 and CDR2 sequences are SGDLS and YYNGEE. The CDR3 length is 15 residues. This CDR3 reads CASSFTSGGKDTQYF. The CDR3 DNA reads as TGTGCCAGCAGCTTTACTAGCGGGGGGAAAGATACGCAGTATTTT.

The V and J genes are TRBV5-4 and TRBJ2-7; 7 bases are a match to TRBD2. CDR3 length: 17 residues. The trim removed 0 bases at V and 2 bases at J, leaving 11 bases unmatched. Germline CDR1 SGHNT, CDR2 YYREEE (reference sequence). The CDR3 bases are TGTGCCAGCAGCTTGGAGGGGAAGCGGGATTCAACCTACGAGCAGTACTTC. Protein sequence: CASSLEGKRDSTYEQYF.

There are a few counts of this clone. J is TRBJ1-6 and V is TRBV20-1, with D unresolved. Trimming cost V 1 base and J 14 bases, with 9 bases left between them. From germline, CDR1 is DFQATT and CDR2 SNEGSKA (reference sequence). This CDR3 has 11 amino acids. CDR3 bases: TGCAGTGCTAGAGCGGGTTTGGCCCTCCACTTT. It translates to CSARAGLALHF.

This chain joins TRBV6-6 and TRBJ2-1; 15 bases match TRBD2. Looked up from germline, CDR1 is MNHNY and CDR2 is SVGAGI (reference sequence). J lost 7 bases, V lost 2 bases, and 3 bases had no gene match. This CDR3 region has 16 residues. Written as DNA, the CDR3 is TGTGCCAGCAGTTACGGTGGACTAGCGGGAGGGAATGAGCAGTTCTTC. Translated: CASSYGGLAGGNEQFF.

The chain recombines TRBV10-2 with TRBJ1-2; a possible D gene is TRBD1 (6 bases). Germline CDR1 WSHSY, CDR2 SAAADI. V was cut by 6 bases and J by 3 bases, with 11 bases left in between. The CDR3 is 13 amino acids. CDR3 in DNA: TGCGCCAGCAGAAACAGGGTGGACTATGGCTACACCTTC. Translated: CASRNRVDYGYTF.

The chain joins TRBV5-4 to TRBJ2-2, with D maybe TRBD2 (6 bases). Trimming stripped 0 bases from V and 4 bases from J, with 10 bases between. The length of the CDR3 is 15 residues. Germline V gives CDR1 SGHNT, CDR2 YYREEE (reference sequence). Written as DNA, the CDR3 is TGTGCCAGCAGCTTGGCCCCTAGCGCCACCGGGGAGCTGTTTTTT. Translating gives CASSLAPSATGELFF. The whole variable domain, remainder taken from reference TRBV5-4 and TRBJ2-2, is ETGVTQSPTHLIKTRGQQVTLRCSSQSGHNTVSWYQQALGQGPQFIFQYYREEENGRGNFPPRFSGLQFPNYSSELNVNALELDDSALYLCASSLAPSATGELFFGEGSRLTVL.

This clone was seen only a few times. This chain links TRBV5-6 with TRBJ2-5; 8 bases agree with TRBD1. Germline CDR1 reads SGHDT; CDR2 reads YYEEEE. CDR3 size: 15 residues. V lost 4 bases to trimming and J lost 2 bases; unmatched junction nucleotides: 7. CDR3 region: CASSPRTGFQETQYF. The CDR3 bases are TGTGCCAGCAGCCCCCGGACAGGGTTTCAAGAGACCCAGTACTTC.

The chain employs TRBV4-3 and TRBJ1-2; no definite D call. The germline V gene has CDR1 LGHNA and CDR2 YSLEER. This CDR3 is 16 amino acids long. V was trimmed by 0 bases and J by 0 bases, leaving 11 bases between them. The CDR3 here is CASSQDLQIPNYGYTF. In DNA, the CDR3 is TGCGCCAGCAGCCAAGATCTCCAGATTCCTAACTATGGCTACACCTTC.

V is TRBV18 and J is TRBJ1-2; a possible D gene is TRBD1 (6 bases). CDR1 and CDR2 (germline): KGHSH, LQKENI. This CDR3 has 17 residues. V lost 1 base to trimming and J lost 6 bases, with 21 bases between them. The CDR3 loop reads CASSPQDSRLTPHGYTF. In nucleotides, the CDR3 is TGTGCCAGCTCACCACAGGACAGCCGCTTGACCCCTCATGGCTACACCTTC.

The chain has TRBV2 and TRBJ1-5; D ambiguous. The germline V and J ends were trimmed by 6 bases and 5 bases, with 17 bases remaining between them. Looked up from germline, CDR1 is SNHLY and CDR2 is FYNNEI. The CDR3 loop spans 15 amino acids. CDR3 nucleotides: TGTGCCAGCAGCAAGATATTTCCCCGGGATCAGCCCCAGCATTTT. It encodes CASSKIFPRDQPQHF. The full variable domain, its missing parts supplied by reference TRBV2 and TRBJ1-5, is EPEVTQTPSHQVTQMGQEVILRCVPISNHLYFYWYRQILGQKVEFLVSFYNNEISEKSEIFDDQFSVERPDGSNFTLKIRSTKLEDSAMYFCASSKIFPRDQPQHFGDGTRLSIL.

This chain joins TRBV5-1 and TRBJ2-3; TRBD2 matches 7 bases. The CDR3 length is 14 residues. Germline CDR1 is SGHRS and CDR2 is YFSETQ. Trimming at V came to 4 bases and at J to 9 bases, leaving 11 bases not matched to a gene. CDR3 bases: TGCGCCAGCAGCGCCGGACCGAAAGCGGGGACGCAGTATTTT. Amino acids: CASSAGPKAGTQYF.

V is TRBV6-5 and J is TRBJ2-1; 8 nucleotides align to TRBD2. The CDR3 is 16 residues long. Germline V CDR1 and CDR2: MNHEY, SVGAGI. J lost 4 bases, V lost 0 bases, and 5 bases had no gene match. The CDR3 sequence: CASSYSTGGGYNEQFF. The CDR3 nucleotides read TGTGCCAGCAGTTACTCGACGGGCGGGGGGTACAATGAGCAGTTCTTC.

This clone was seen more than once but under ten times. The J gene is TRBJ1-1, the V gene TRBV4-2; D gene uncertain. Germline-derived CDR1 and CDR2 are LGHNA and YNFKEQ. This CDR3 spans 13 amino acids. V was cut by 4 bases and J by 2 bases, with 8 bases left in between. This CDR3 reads CASSLGGNTEAFF. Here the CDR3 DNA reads TGTGCCAGCAGCCTCGGAGGAAACACTGAAGCTTTCTTT.

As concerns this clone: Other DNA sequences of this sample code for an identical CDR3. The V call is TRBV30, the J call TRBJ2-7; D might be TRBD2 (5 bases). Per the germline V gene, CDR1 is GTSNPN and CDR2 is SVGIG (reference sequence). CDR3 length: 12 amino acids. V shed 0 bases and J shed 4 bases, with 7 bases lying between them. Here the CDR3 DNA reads TGTGCCTGGAGTGTAGGCGGGTACGAGCAGTACTTC. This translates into CAWSVGGYEQYF.

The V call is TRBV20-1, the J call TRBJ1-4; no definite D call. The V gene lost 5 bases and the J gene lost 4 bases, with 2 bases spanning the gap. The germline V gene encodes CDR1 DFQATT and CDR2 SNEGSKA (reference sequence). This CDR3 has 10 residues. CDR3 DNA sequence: TGCAGTGCTCGTAATGAAAAACTGTTTTTT. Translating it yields CSARNEKLFF.

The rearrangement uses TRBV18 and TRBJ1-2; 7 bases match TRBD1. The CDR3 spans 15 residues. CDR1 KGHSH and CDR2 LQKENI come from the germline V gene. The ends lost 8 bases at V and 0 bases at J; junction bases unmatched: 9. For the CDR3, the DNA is TGTGCCAGCCAAGGGACAGTTGGTACTAACTATGGCTACACCTTC. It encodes CASQGTVGTNYGYTF. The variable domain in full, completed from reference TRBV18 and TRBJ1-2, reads NAGVMQNPRHLVRRRGQEARLRCSPMKGHSHVYWYRQLPEEGLKFMVYLQKENIIDESGMPKERFSAEFPKEGPSILRIQQVVRGDSAAYFCASQGTVGTNYGYTFGSGTRLTVV.

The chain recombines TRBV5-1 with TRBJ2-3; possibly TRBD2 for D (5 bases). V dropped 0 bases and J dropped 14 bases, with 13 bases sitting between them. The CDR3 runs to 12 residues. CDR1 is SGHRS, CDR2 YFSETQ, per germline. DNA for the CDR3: TGCGCCAGCAGCTTGGCCTTGGACTCCCTGTATTTT. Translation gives CASSLALDSLYF.

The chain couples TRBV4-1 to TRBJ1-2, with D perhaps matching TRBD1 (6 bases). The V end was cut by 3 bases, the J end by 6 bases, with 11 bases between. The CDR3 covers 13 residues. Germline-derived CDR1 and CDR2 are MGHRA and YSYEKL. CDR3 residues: CASSQRQAHGYTF. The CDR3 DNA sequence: TGCGCCAGCAGCCAGAGACAGGCGCATGGCTACACCTTC.

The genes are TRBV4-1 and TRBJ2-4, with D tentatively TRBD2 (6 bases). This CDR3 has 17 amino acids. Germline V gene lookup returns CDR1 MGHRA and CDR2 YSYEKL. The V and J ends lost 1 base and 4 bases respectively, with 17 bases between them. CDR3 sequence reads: CASSQGYQAGKKNIQYF. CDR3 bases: TGCGCCAGCAGCCAAGGATACCAAGCGGGCAAAAAAAACATTCAGTACTTC.

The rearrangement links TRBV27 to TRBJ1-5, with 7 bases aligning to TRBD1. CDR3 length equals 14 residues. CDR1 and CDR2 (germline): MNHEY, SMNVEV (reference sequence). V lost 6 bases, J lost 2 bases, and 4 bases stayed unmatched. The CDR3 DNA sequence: TGTGCCAGCAGCGGCAGGGGGGGCAATCAGCCCCAGCATTTT. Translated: CASSGRGGNQPQHF.

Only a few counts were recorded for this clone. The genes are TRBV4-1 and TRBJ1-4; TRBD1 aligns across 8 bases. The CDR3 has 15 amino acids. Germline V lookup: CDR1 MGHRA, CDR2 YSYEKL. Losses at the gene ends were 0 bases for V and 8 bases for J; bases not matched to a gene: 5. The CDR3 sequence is CASSQESGGIEKLFF. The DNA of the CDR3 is TGCGCCAGCAGCCAAGAATCAGGGGGCATCGAAAAACTGTTTTTT.

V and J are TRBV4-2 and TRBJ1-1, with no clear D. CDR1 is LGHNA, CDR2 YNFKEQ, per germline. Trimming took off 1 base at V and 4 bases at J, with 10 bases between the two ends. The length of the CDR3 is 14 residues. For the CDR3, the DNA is TGTGCCAGCAGCCAAGGAGGAGCAAGCACTGAAGCTTTCTTT. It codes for CASSQGGASTEAFF.

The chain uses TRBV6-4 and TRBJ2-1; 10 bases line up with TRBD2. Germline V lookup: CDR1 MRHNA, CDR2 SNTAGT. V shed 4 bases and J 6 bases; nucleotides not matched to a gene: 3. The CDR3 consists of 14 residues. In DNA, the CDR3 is TGTGCCAGCAGTGTAGCGGGAGGAGGCAATGAGCAGTTCTTC. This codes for CASSVAGGGNEQFF.

The CDR3: CASSQGVQGPYEQYF. The CDR3 DNA follows: TGCGCCAGCAGCCAAGGGGTTCAGGGGCCCTACGAGCAGTACTTC. V usage is TRBV4-3 and J usage is TRBJ2-7; D is perhaps TRBD1 (6 bases). The CDR3 runs 15 residues. V gave up 1 base and J gave up 2 bases, with 12 bases separating them. In germline, CDR1 is LGHNA, CDR2 YSLEER.

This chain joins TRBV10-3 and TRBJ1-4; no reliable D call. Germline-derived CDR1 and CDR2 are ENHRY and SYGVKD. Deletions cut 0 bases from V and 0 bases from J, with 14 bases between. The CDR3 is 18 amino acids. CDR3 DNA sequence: TGTGCCATCAGTGAGTCGAACCGGGGTCGGCCAACTAATGAAAAACTGTTTTTT. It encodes CAISESNRGRPTNEKLFF.

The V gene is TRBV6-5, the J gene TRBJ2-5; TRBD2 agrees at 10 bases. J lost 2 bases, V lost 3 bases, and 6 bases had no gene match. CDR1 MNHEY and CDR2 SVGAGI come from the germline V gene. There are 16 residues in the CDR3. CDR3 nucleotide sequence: TGTGCCAGCAGTTATATGAGCGGGGGGGGACAAGAGACCCAGTACTTC. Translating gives CASSYMSGGGQETQYF.

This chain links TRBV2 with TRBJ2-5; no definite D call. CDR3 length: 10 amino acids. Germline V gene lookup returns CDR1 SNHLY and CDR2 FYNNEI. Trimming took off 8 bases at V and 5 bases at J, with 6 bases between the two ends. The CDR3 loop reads CASLLETQYF. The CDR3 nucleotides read TGTGCCAGCCTATTGGAGACCCAGTACTTC.

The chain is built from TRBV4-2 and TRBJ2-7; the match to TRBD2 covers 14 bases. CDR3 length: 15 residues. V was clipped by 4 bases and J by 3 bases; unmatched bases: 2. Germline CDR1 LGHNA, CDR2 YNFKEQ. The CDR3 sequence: CASSRGTSGGYEQYF. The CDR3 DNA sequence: TGTGCCAGCAGCCGAGGGACTAGCGGGGGCTACGAGCAGTACTTC.

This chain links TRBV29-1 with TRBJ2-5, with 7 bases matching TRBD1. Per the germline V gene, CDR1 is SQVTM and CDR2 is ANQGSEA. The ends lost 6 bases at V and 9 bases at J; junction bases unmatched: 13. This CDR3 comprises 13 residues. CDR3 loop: CSVEPDRRVAQYF. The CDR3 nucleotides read TGCAGCGTGGAACCGGACAGGCGCGTGGCCCAGTACTTC.